These 32 T cell receptor beta chains originate from one sample sequenced in a study of T cell responses to AZD1222 COVID-19 vaccine. Method: immunoSEQ multiplex PCR; TCRdb's copy keeps in-frame clones and lacks some. The table includes fewer than 130,000 clones, around 94% detected once. The input for sequencing was peripheral blood, taken on day 0 of AZD1222 vaccination. Receptors originate from an adult in good health.

This rearrangement joins TRBV7-9 to TRBJ1-1, with TRBD1 matching 8 bases. Germline V lookup: CDR1 SEHNR, CDR2 FQNEAQ (reference sequence). V shed 4 bases, J shed 11 bases, and the junction held 6 bases outside the gene matches. The CDR3 covers 12 residues. The CDR3 DNA follows: TGTGCCAGCAGCTCTGGGGACAGGTCGGCTTTCTTT. Translating it yields CASSSGDRSAFF.

The chain couples TRBV4-3 to TRBJ2-3; D gene uncertain. Germline V gene sequence: CDR1 LGHNA, CDR2 YSLEER. CDR3 length equals 12 residues. V shed 0 bases and J shed 6 bases, with 4 bases lying between them. The CDR3 loop reads CASSQDTDTQYF. The CDR3 DNA reads TGCGCCAGCAGCCAAGATACCGATACGCAGTATTTT.

The chain carries TRBV6-5 and TRBJ1-1; 10 bases fit TRBD1. Germline V gene lookup returns CDR1 MNHEY and CDR2 SVGAGI. V trimming: 7 bases; J trimming: 6 bases; junction bases outside the gene matches: 5. CDR3 length: 13 residues. The CDR3 is CASKRTGGPEAFF. The CDR3 DNA reads TGTGCCAGCAAGAGGACAGGGGGGCCTGAAGCTTTCTTT.

This chain connects TRBV7-9 to TRBJ1-1; 7 nucleotides line up with TRBD1. This CDR3 is 15 amino acids long. Germline CDR1 SEHNR, CDR2 FQNEAQ (reference sequence). J gave up 0 bases and V 3 bases, and 4 bases lay outside the gene matches. CDR3 coding DNA: TGTGCCAGCAGCTTCTCACAGGGGATGAACACTGAAGCTTTCTTT. Translating it yields CASSFSQGMNTEAFF.

J is TRBJ1-1 and V is TRBV7-9; a weak D match, TRBD1 (5 bases). Germline lookup yields CDR1 SEHNR and CDR2 FQNEAQ (reference sequence). CDR3 size: 15 residues. Trimming left V 5 bases short and J 0 bases short, with 13 bases between. For the CDR3, the DNA is TGTGCCAGCAGCAAGAGGGACGGAATGAACACTGAAGCTTTCTTT. It codes for CASSKRDGMNTEAFF. The variable domain in full, completed from reference TRBV7-9 and TRBJ1-1, reads DTGVSQNPRHKITKRGQNVTFRCDPISEHNRLYWYRQTLGQGPEFLTYFQNEAQLEKSRLLSDRFSAERPKGSFSTLEIQRTEQGDSAMYLCASSKRDGMNTEAFFGQGTRLTVV.

V usage is TRBV5-8 and J usage is TRBJ1-2, with D tentatively TRBD1 (5 bases). This CDR3 comprises 15 residues. Germline CDR1 is SGHTS and CDR2 is YDEGEE. V was shortened by 4 bases and J by 7 bases, with 20 bases between the two germline ends. The CDR3 is CASSPTGGLILGYTF. The CDR3 nucleotides read TGTGCCAGCAGCCCTACAGGCGGACTGATTCTTGGCTACACCTTC.

This clone came up a few times. The V gene is TRBV11-2, the J gene TRBJ1-2; D unresolved. CDR3 length equals 11 residues. Germline V CDR1 and CDR2: SGHAT, FQNNGV. V lost 8 bases, J lost 8 bases, and 12 bases lay in between. In DNA form, the CDR3 reads TGTGCCAGCTCGAAATCCCAGGGCTACACCTTC. This encodes CASSKSQGYTF.

This chain uses TRBV3-1 (or the pseudogene TRBV3-2) with TRBJ1-5; no clear D gene. The length of the CDR3 is 17 residues. The germline CDR1 and CDR2 sequences are LGHDT and YNNKEL (reference sequence). V shed 5 bases and J shed 2 bases, with 19 bases lying between them. The CDR3 region has the DNA TGTGCCAGCAGCATCCCTCGGGGAGGAGACGGCAATCAGCCCCAGCATTTT. Amino acids: CASSIPRGGDGNQPQHF.

This clone was counted once. The genes are TRBV27 and TRBJ1-2; 9 bases are a match to TRBD1. This CDR3 has 15 residues. With V trimmed by 2 bases and J by 7 bases, 8 bases remained unmatched. In germline, CDR1 is MNHEY, CDR2 SMNVEV (reference sequence). CDR3 protein: CASSLTGTGWGGYTF. In DNA form, the CDR3 reads TGTGCCAGCAGTTTAACGGGGACAGGGTGGGGTGGCTACACCTTC.

The V and J genes are TRBV6-1 and TRBJ2-7; D perhaps matches TRBD1 (6 bases). The ends were cut back, 3 bases at V and 4 bases at J, with 16 bases in the middle. The CDR3 spans 15 residues. The V gene's germline CDR1 is MNHNS and CDR2 SASEGT. CDR3 sequence: CASSDLGGKVYEQYF. For the CDR3, the DNA is TGTGCCAGCAGTGATTTAGGGGGAAAAGTGTACGAGCAGTACTTC.

The chain is built from TRBV5-1 and TRBJ2-3; weak D call: TRBD2 (6 bases). The CDR3 loop spans 15 amino acids. V lost 4 bases and J 2 bases, leaving 14 bases between the germline ends. Looked up from germline, CDR1 is SGHRS and CDR2 is YFSETQ. CDR3 DNA: TGCGCCAGCAGCCCGGGGAGGTACTTCACAGATACGCAGTATTTT. Translation: CASSPGRYFTDTQYF. Filled out from reference TRBV5-1 and TRBJ2-3, the complete variable domain reads KAGVTQTPRYLIKTRGQQVTLSCSPISGHRSVSWYQQTPGQGLQFLFEYFSETQRNKGNFPGRFSGRQFSNSRSEMNVSTLELGDSALYLCASSPGRYFTDTQYFGPGTRLTVL.

This chain links TRBV12-3 or TRBV12-4 with TRBJ1-5; no clear D gene. The length of the CDR3 is 13 residues. V lost 6 bases to trimming and J lost 7 bases, with 13 bases between them. The chain's CDR3 is CASRAGASQPQHF. CDR3 bases: TGTGCCAGCAGGGCGGGTGCTAGCCAGCCCCAGCATTTT.

DNA for the CDR3: TGTGCCAGCAGCTTGGGAGGGGTCCCCTACAATGAGCAGTTCTTC. Residues: CASSLGGVPYNEQFF. The rearrangement joins TRBV11-2 to TRBJ2-1; 7 nucleotides agree with TRBD2. The ends lost 3 bases at V and 2 bases at J; junction bases unmatched: 4. The germline gives CDR1 SGHAT, CDR2 FQNNGV. The CDR3 covers 15 residues.

The chain has TRBV7-3 and TRBJ2-1; 15 bases line up with TRBD2. The CDR3 runs to 14 residues. V dropped 8 bases and J dropped 7; count of bases not matched to a gene: 3. Germline assignment: CDR1 SGHTA and CDR2 FQGTGA. Written as DNA, the CDR3 is TGTGCCAGCGGACTAGCGGGAGGGGCAAATGAGCAGTTCTTC. It codes for CASGLAGGANEQFF.

The V gene is TRBV28, the J gene TRBJ2-5, with D unclear. CDR1 is MDHEN, CDR2 SYDVKM, per germline. Trimming stripped 2 bases from V and 0 bases from J, with 13 bases between. The CDR3 length is 16 residues. The CDR3, as DNA: TGTGCCAGCAGTTTACGTGCCAGGCTAAACCAAGAGACCCAGTACTTC. It codes for CASSLRARLNQETQYF.

The table lists this clone with a few counts. The gene calls are TRBV7-8 and TRBJ1-6, with no clear D. CDR3 length: 16 residues. The germline gives CDR1 SGHVS, CDR2 FQNEAQ. V lost 0 bases to trimming and J lost 0 bases, with 6 bases between them. This chain's CDR3 is CASSLAESSYNSPLHF. As DNA, the CDR3 is TGTGCCAGCAGCTTAGCGGAAAGCTCCTATAATTCACCCCTCCACTTT. The full variable domain, with the rest looked up from reference TRBV7-8 and TRBJ1-6, is GAGVSQSPRYKVAKRGQDVALRCDPISGHVSLFWYQQALGQGPEFLTYFQNEAQLDKSGLPSDRFFAERPEGSVSTLKIQRTQQEDSAVYLCASSLAESSYNSPLHFGNGTRLTVT.

The rearrangement links TRBV29-1 to TRBJ1-2; 7 bases agree with TRBD1. V lost 7 bases, J lost 2 bases, and 1 base stayed unmatched. The CDR3 runs to 11 residues. The germline CDR1 and CDR2 sequences are SQVTM and ANQGSEA. CDR3 coding DNA: TGCAGCGGGGGACAGAACTATGGCTACACCTTC. This translates into CSGGQNYGYTF.

The rearrangement links TRBV19 to TRBJ1-2, with TRBD1 as a possible D gene (6 bases). From germline, CDR1 is LNHDA and CDR2 SQIVND (reference sequence). Trimming took 4 bases from V and 7 from J, leaving 13 bases between them. The CDR3 extends over 13 amino acids. This CDR3 is CASSTLRGGGYTF. In DNA, the CDR3 is TGTGCCAGTAGTACCCTCAGGGGTGGTGGCTACACCTTC.

The V and J genes are TRBV12-3 or TRBV12-4 and TRBJ1-6; D is unresolved. V lost 2 bases, J lost 6 bases, and 5 bases lay in between. The CDR3 is made up of 13 amino acids. CDR3 in amino acids: CASSLQANSPLHF. CDR3 nucleotide sequence: TGTGCCAGCAGTTTACAGGCTAATTCACCCCTCCACTTT.

About this clone itself: The same CDR3 also results from other DNA sequences found in this sample. This chain uses TRBV18 with TRBJ2-7; 9 bases agree with TRBD2. The CDR3 runs 14 residues. V was pared by 3 bases and J by 2 bases, with 2 bases of the junction left unmatched. CDR1 is KGHSH and CDR2 is LQKENI in the germline V gene. As DNA, the CDR3 is TGTGCCAGCTCACCTAGCGGGAGAACCTACGAGCAGTACTTC. It is translated as CASSPSGRTYEQYF.

As to this clone: Other DNA sequences in the same sample also yield this CDR3. The rearrangement joins TRBV6-5 to TRBJ1-4; D is perhaps TRBD1 (6 bases). The CDR3 covers 16 residues. Germline V lookup: CDR1 MNHEY, CDR2 SVGAGI. Trimming removed 0 bases from V and 3 bases from J, with 11 bases in between. CDR3 in amino acids: CASSYSGGWANEKLFF. The CDR3 region has the DNA TGTGCCAGCAGTTACTCGGGGGGCTGGGCTAATGAAAAACTGTTTTTT.

In its sample, this clone was seen once. V usage is TRBV4-1 and J usage is TRBJ2-1; a weak D match, TRBD2 (6 bases). Germline V gene lookup returns CDR1 MGHRA and CDR2 YSYEKL. The ends were cut back, 2 bases at V and 6 bases at J, with 14 bases in the middle. The CDR3 contains 15 residues. CDR3 DNA: TGCGCCAGCAGCCAACCCGGGGGTGGGGGCAATGAGCAGTTCTTC. It specifies CASSQPGGGGNEQFF.

The rearrangement links TRBV6-5 to TRBJ1-2; D remains unclear. This CDR3 is built from 11 residues. Germline assignment: CDR1 MNHEY and CDR2 SVGAGI. The germline V and J ends were trimmed by 8 bases and 7 bases, with 11 bases remaining between them. The chain's CDR3 is CASQDVVGYTF. The DNA for the CDR3 is TGTGCCAGCCAGGACGTGGTTGGCTACACCTTC.

This rearrangement joins TRBV12-3 or TRBV12-4 to TRBJ1-1, with unresolved D. V was cut by 3 bases and J by 6 bases, with 11 bases left in between. The CDR3 has 13 amino acids. CDR3 residues: CASSFSLASEAFF. The CDR3 bases are TGTGCCAGCAGTTTTTCCCTAGCGTCTGAAGCTTTCTTT.

The V call is TRBV18, the J call TRBJ1-2; 7 nucleotides match TRBD1. Germline V CDR1 and CDR2: KGHSH, LQKENI. The CDR3 is 11 residues long. Trimming cost V 6 bases and J 11 bases; bases outside gene matches: 6. CDR3 residues: CASSRQGPYTF. Here the CDR3 DNA reads TGTGCCAGCTCGCGACAGGGCCCTTACACCTTC.

The chain combines TRBV28 with TRBJ2-1; D might be TRBD2 (6 bases). V lost 6 bases, J lost 9 bases, and 18 bases lay in between. Germline CDR1 reads MDHEN; CDR2 reads SYDVKM. The CDR3 extends over 14 amino acids. The CDR3: CASRRREPRSEQFF. The CDR3 DNA is TGTGCCAGCAGACGACGGGAGCCCCGTAGTGAGCAGTTCTTC.

This sequence joins TRBV13 and TRBJ2-1; maybe TRBD2 (6 bases). Germline V gene data show CDR1 as PRHDT and CDR2 as FYEKMQ (reference sequence). V was clipped by 5 bases and J by 2 bases, with 25 bases between them. This CDR3 is 19 amino acids long. The CDR3 region has the DNA TGTGCCAGCAGCCCAGGGAGGCGACCCACGTCCACCACCTACAATGAGCAGTTCTTC. Amino acid sequence: CASSPGRRPTSTTYNEQFF.

This rearrangement joins TRBV19 to TRBJ2-7, with D hard to call. The CDR3 runs to 13 residues. The V gene's germline CDR1 is LNHDA and CDR2 SQIVND (reference sequence). Trimming pared 3 bases from V and 0 bases from J, leaving 6 bases between. The CDR3 DNA sequence: TGTGCCAGTAGTATTCAGAGCTCCTACGAGCAGTACTTC. Translated: CASSIQSSYEQYF.

This rearrangement joins TRBV19 to TRBJ2-2, with no clear D. The CDR3 is 16 amino acids. Germline V lookup: CDR1 LNHDA, CDR2 SQIVND (reference sequence). The V gene lost 7 bases and the J gene lost 2 bases, with 17 bases spanning the gap. The CDR3 DNA follows: TGTGCCAGTACCCAACCCGGGTACTATAACACCGGGGAGCTGTTTTTT. This gives the protein CASTQPGYYNTGELFF. Using reference TRBV19 and TRBJ2-2 for the parts outside the CDR3, the full variable domain is DGGITQSPKYLFRKEGQNVTLSCEQNLNHDAMYWYRQDPGQGLRLIYYSQIVNDFQKGDIAEGYSVSREKKESFPLTVTSAQKNPTAFYLCASTQPGYYNTGELFFGEGSRLTVL.

The genes are TRBV6-2 or TRBV6-3 and TRBJ2-2; D remains ambiguous. Germline CDR1 and CDR2: MNHEY and SVGEGT. This CDR3 has 15 residues. Trimming took 5 bases from V and 8 from J, leaving 18 bases between them. The CDR3 protein is CASSVLPGPRGELFF. In nucleotides, the CDR3 is TGTGCCAGCAGTGTTTTACCGGGTCCCCGGGGGGAGCTGTTTTTT.

In this sample, this clone turned up once. The CDR3 protein is CASSYEGQGTNYGYTF. CDR3 DNA sequence: TGTGCCAGCAGTTACGAGGGACAGGGGACTAACTATGGCTACACCTTC. This rearrangement joins TRBV6-6 to TRBJ1-2; 10 bases are a match to TRBD1. With 2 bases clipped from V and 0 bases from J, the junction kept 3 bases outside the gene matches. Germline V gives CDR1 MNHNY, CDR2 SVGAGI (reference sequence). The CDR3 runs to 16 residues.

The J gene is TRBJ1-1, the V gene TRBV7-2, with a tentative D call TRBD1 (5 bases). From germline, CDR1 is SGHTA and CDR2 FQGNSA. This CDR3 contains 14 residues. V shed 5 bases and J shed 0 bases, with 10 bases lying between them. CDR3 sequence (DNA): TGTGCCAGCAGCGTCGGACACATGAACACTGAAGCTTTCTTT. This codes for CASSVGHMNTEAFF.